This TCR beta chain was found in a study of OX40 agonist ivuxolimab in advanced cancers. General observations from the study: Within 6 weeks, CD4+ and CD8+ blood T cells expanded clonally at 0.1 to 3.0 mg/kg. CD4+ T cells averaged fewer expanded clones than CD8+ T cells. No antigen was identified for the clonally expanded peripheral T cells.

With respect to this clone: What it recognizes is unknown.

With 5 bases removed from V and 6 bases from J, the gap between germline ends came to 18 bases. The CDR3 runs 15 residues. Germline V CDR1 and CDR2: MDHEN, SYDVKM. Clones were read by immunoSEQ multiplex PCR, and TCRdb kept only the in-frame ones, dropping some. The data show tens of thousands of clones, 91% seen once. V and J are TRBV28 and TRBJ2-3; D is tentatively TRBD1 or TRBD2 (5 bases each). The sequences come from CD4+ or CD8+ T cells sorted from blood, collected in a trial of the OX40 agonist ivuxolimab. This clonotype was sampled from an adult with an advanced solid tumor such as melanoma, head and neck, liver or kidney cancer. As DNA, the CDR3 is TGTGCCAGCAGTCGAGGGACGGGCCTGGCGGATACGCAGTATTTT. It encodes CASSRGTGLADTQYF. Together with reference TRBV28 and TRBJ2-3, the CDR3 gives the full variable domain: DVKVTQSSRYLVKRTGEKVFLECVQDMDHENMFWYRQDPGLGLRLIYFSYDVKMKEKGDIPEGYSVSREKKERFSLILESASTNQTSMYLCASSRGTGLADTQYFGPGTRLTVL.